This is a list of T cell receptor beta chains from one sample in a study of T-cell memory formation after mild COVID-19. TCRdb processed the 5' RACE reads anew with MiXCR; each CDR3 protein has one entry. The top ten hold about 21% of the sample, which has some 300,000 distinct CDR3 sequences, 20% to 25% seen once. Source material: PBMCs or a T cell subset sorted from them (not recorded which). These receptors originate from a man in his late teens or twenties who had mild COVID-19 (a few samples of this study predate the infection). Cell type and time point are not known. CDR3s include the opening cysteine and the closing phenylalanine or tryptophan. The D gene is left open where the match is weak. The size field is filled for only some rows; it gives once, few, many or a size class.

j_gene	abundance	d_gene	v_gene	CDR3aa	CDR3nt
TRBJ2-2	few	NA	TRBV5-1	CASSLDPHGELFF	TGCGCCAGCTCGCTGGACCCGCACGGGGAGCTGTTTTTT
TRBJ2-5	few	NA	TRBV10-3	CAISRGRETQYF	TGTGCCATCAGTCGGGGTCGGGAGACCCAGTACTTC
TRBJ1-4	NA	NA	TRBV18	CASFTQNNEKLFF	TGTGCCAGCTTTACTCAGAATAATGAAAAACTGTTTTTT
TRBJ1-3	NA	TRBD1	TRBV18	CASSLMDRGGFGNTIYF	TGTGCCAGCTCACTAATGGACAGGGGCGGCTTTGGAAACACCATATATTTT
TRBJ2-7	NA	TRBD2	TRBV4-1	CASSQRTSGSLYEQYF	TGCGCCAGCAGCCAACGAACTAGCGGGAGCCTCTACGAGCAGTACTTC
TRBJ1-6	NA	NA	TRBV27	CASSLGGARNSPLHF	TGTGCCAGCAGTTTGGGAGGGGCGAGAAATTCACCCCTCCACTTT
TRBJ2-1	few	NA	TRBV4-3	CASSHDTRTDEQFF	TGCGCCAGCAGCCACGATACTAGGACTGATGAGCAGTTCTTC
TRBJ1-6	few	TRBD1	TRBV28	CASSSGQGDSPLHF	TGTGCCAGCAGTTCCGGACAGGGGGATTCACCCCTCCACTTT
TRBJ2-5	few	NA	TRBV4-1	CASSLLDLQETQYF	TGCGCCAGCAGCCTTCTGGACCTTCAAGAGACCCAGTACTTC
TRBJ1-1	NA	NA	TRBV27	CASSLSRGNTEAFF	TGTGCCAGCAGTTTATCTCGGGGGAACACTGAAGCTTTCTTT
TRBJ2-4	NA	NA	TRBV4-3	CASSQDEWGLGKNIQYF	TGCGCCAGCAGCCAAGACGAGTGGGGGCTTGGCAAAAACATTCAGTACTTC
TRBJ2-7	NA	TRBD2	TRBV5-1	CASSKGLALEQYF	TGCGCCAGCAGCAAGGGACTAGCACTCGAGCAGTACTTC
TRBJ1-5	few	TRBD1	TRBV6-1	CASRGQLNQPQHF	TGTGCCAGCAGGGGACAGCTGAATCAGCCCCAGCATTTT
TRBJ2-5	few	TRBD1	TRBV5-6	CASSWGTVETQYF	TGTGCCAGCAGCTGGGGGACAGTAGAGACCCAGTACTTC
TRBJ1-5	NA	NA	TRBV20-1	CSASSGNQPQHF	TGCAGTGCTAGCTCCGGGAATCAGCCCCAGCATTTT
TRBJ1-1	NA	NA	TRBV5-1	CASSLGVQGGTEAFF	TGCGCCAGCAGCCTAGGGGTCCAGGGTGGCACTGAAGCTTTCTTT
TRBJ2-5	NA	NA	TRBV7-7	CASSLHDQETQYF	TGTGCTAGCAGCTTACACGACCAAGAGACCCAGTACTTC
TRBJ2-5	NA	NA	TRBV11-2	CASSFKWSQYF	TGTGCCAGCAGCTTCAAGTGGTCCCAGTACTTC
TRBJ1-6	once	NA	TRBV9	CASSVVAYNSPLHF	TGTGCCAGCAGCGTAGTGGCTTATAATTCACCCCTCCACTTT
TRBJ2-3	few	NA	TRBV18	CASSQQEVGDTQYF	TGTGCCAGCTCACAACAGGAGGTTGGCGATACGCAGTATTTT
TRBJ2-1	few	NA	TRBV4-1	CASSGAMSSYNEQFF	TGCGCCAGCAGCGGGGCCATGAGCTCCTACAATGAGCAGTTCTTC
TRBJ2-3	NA	NA	TRBV7-9	CASSPPTGTGDTQYF	TGTGCCAGCAGCCCCCCCACAGGGACGGGAGATACGCAGTATTTT
TRBJ2-3	once	NA	TRBV20-1	CSARGASPSTDTQYF	TGCAGTGCTAGAGGGGCCAGCCCTAGCACAGATACGCAGTATTTT
TRBJ1-2	NA	NA	TRBV7-9	CASSPGWNYGYTF	TGTGCCAGCAGCCCCGGATGGAACTATGGCTACACCTTC
TRBJ1-2	once	TRBD1	TRBV12-3/TRBV12-4	CASSFSRDRVRGYTF	TGTGCCAGCAGTTTTTCCCGGGACAGGGTACGTGGCTACACCTTC
TRBJ2-3	NA	TRBD1	TRBV7-2	CASSSGQGGSTDTQYF	TGTGCCAGCAGCTCGGGACAGGGGGGGAGCACAGATACGCAGTATTTT
TRBJ2-7	few	NA	TRBV12-3/TRBV12-4	CASRPTDSYEQYF	TGTGCCAGCCGCCCTACAGACTCCTACGAGCAGTACTTC